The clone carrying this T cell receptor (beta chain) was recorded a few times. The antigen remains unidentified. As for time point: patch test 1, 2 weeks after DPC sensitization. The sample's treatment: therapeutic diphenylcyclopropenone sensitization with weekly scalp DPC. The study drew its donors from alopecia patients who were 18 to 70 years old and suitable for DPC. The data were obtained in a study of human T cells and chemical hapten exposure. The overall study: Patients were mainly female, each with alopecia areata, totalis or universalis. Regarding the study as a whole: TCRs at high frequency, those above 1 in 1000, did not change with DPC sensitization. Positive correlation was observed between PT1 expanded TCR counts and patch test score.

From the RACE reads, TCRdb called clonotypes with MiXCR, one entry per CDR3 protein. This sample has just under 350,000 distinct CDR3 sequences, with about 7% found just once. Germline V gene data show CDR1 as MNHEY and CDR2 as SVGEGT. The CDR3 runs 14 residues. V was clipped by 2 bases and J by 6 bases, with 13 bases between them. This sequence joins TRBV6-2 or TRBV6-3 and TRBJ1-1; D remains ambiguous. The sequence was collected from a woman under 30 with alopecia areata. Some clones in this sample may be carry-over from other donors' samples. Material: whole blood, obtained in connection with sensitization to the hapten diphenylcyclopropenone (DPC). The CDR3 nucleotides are TGTGCCAGCAGTTACCTCCAAAGAGGATCTGAAGCTTTCTTT. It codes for CASSYLQRGSEAFF.